This T cell receptor (beta chain) came from a study of shared clonotypes between healthy human individuals. CD45RO-negative, CCR7-positively selected cells formed the naive CD8 fraction, excluding terminally differentiated effector memory CD45RA+ cells. In regard to this clone: What it recognizes is unknown.

Trimming took 0 bases from V and 3 from J, leaving 6 bases between them. This CDR3 has 13 amino acids. Looked up from germline, CDR1 is SGHNT and CDR2 is YYREEE (reference sequence). Study-wide results and caveats: Generally, naive subsets (rather than memory subsets) showed larger estimated richness. The small donor group covered limited genetic and exposure diversity. In a handful of donors, about 5% of naive CD4 clonotypes appeared in common.

Researchers divided each subset's genomic DNA evenly across several immunoSEQ plates. Profiled with immunoSEQ multiplex PCR; TCRdb holds only in-frame clones, not every one. The sample lists about 2.2 million clones, approximately 92% occurring once. The sample consisted of naive CD8+ T cells from PBMCs. This receptor was obtained from a young man in good health. Some clones in this sample may be carry-over from other donors' samples. The J gene is TRBJ1-2, the V gene TRBV5-4; D not resolved. CDR3 in amino acids: CASSLGQDYGYTF. The CDR3 DNA follows: TGTGCCAGCAGCTTGGGTCAGGACTATGGCTACACCTTC.